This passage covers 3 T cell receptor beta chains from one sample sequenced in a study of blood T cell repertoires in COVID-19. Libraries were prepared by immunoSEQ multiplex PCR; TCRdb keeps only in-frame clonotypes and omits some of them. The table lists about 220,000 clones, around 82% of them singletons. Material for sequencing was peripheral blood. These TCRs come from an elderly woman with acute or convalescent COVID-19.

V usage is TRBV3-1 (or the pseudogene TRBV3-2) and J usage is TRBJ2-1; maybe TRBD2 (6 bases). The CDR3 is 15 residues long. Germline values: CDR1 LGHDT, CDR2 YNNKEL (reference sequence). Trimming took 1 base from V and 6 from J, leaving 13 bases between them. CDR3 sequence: CASSQGGPGLNEQFF. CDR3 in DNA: TGTGCCAGCAGCCAAGGCGGTCCGGGACTCAATGAGCAGTTCTTC.

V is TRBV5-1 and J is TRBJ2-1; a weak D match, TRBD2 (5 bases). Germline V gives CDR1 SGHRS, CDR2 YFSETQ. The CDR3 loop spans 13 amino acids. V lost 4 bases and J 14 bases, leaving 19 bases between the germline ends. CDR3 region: CASSPEVGQAEFF. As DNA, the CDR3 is TGCGCCAGCAGCCCGGAGGTAGGGCAGGCGGAGTTCTTC.

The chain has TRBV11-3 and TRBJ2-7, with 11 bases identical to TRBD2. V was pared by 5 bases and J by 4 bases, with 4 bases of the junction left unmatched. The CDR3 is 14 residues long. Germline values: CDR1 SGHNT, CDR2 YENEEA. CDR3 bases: TGTGCCAGCAGCCGACTAGCGGGGCTATACGAGCAGTACTTC. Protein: CASSRLAGLYEQYF.